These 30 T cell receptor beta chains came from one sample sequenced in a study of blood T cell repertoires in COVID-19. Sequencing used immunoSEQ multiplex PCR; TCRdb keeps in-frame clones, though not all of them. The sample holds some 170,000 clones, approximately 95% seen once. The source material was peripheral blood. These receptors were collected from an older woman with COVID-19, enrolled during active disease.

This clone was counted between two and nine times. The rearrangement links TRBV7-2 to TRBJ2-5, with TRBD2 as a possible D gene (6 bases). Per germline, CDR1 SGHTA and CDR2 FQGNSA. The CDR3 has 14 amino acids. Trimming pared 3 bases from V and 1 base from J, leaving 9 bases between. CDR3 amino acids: CASSFPGLQETQYF. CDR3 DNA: TGTGCCAGCAGCTTCCCGGGACTCCAAGAGACCCAGTACTTC. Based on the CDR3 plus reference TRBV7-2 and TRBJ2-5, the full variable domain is GAGVSQSPSNKVTEKGKDVELRCDPISGHTALYWYRQSLGQGLEFLIYFQGNSAPDKSGLPSDRFSAERTGGSVSTLTIQRTQQEDSAVYLCASSFPGLQETQYFGPGTRLLVL.

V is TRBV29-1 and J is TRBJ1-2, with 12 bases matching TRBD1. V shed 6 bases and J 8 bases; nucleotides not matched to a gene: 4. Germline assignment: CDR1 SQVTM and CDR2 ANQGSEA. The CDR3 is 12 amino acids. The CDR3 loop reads CSVGQGAKGYTF. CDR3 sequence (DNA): TGCAGCGTGGGACAGGGGGCGAAAGGCTACACCTTC.

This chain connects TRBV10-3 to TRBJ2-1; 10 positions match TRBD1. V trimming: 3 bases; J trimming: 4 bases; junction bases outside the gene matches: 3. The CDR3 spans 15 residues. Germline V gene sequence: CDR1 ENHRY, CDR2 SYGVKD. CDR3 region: CAISDRDRGYNEQFF. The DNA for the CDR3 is TGTGCCATCAGTGACCGGGACAGGGGATACAATGAGCAGTTCTTC.

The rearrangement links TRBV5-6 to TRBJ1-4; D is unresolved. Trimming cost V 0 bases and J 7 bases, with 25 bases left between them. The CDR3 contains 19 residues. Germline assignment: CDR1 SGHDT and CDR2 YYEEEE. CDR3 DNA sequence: TGTGCCAGCAGCTTGGTACTGGGCGCCATAGAGGGTCGTCCTGAAAAACTGTTTTTT. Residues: CASSLVLGAIEGRPEKLFF.

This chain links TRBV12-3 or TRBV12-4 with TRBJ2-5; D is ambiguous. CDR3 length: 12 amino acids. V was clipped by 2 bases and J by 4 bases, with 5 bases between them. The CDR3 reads CASSLIGETQYF. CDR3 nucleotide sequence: TGTGCCAGCAGTTTAATCGGAGAGACCCAGTACTTC.

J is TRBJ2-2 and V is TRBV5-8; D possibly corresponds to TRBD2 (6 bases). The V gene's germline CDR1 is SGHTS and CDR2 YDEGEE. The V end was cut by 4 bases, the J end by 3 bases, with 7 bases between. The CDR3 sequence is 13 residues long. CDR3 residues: CASSRRDTGELFF. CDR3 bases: TGTGCCAGCAGCAGGAGGGACACCGGGGAGCTGTTTTTT.

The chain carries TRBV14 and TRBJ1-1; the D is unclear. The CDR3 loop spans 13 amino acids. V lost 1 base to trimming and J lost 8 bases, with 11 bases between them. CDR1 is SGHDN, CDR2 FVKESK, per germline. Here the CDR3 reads CASSQVMSREAFF. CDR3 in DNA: TGTGCCAGCAGCCAAGTTATGAGCAGGGAAGCTTTCTTT. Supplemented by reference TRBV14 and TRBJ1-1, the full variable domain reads EAGVTQFPSHSVIEKGQTVTLRCDPISGHDNLYWYRRVMGKEIKFLLHFVKESKQDESGMPNNRFLAERTGGTYSTLKVQPAELEDSGVYFCASSQVMSREAFFGQGTRLTVV.

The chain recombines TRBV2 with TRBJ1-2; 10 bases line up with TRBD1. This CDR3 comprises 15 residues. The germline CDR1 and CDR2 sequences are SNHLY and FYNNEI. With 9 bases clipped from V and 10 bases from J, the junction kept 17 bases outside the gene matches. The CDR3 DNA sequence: TGTGCCAGTATCATGCAGATCCCGGGACAGGGGAACTACACCTTC. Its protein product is CASIMQIPGQGNYTF.

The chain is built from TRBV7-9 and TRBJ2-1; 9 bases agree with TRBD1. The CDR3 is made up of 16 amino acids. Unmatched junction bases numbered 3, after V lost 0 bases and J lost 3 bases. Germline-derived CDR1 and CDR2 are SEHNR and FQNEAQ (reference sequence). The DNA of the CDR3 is TGTGCCAGCAGCTTAGCGGACAGGGGTCACTACAATGAGCAGTTCTTC. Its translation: CASSLADRGHYNEQFF.

CDR3: CASSIETGDQPQHF. The DNA of the CDR3 is TGTGCCAGTAGTATCGAAACAGGGGATCAGCCCCAGCATTTT. The J gene is TRBJ1-5, the V gene TRBV19, with 7 bases fitting TRBD1. V lost 3 bases and J lost 5; bases outside the gene matches: 4. Germline loops: CDR1 LNHDA, CDR2 SQIVND (reference sequence). The CDR3 spans 14 residues.

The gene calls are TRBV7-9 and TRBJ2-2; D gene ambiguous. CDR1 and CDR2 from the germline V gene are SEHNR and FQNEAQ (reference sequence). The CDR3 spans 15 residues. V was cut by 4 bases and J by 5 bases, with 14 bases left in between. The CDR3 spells CASSSPPPGTGELFF. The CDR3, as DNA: TGTGCCAGCAGCTCGCCTCCCCCCGGGACCGGGGAGCTGTTTTTT.

CDR3 sequence: CASSQDSQGVYEQYF. DNA of the CDR3: TGCGCCAGCAGCCAAGACAGTCAGGGCGTCTACGAGCAGTACTTC. J is TRBJ2-7 and V is TRBV4-1; maybe TRBD1 (5 bases). In germline, CDR1 is MGHRA, CDR2 YSYEKL. The CDR3 is made up of 15 amino acids. V was shortened by 0 bases and J by 3 bases, with 12 bases between the two germline ends.

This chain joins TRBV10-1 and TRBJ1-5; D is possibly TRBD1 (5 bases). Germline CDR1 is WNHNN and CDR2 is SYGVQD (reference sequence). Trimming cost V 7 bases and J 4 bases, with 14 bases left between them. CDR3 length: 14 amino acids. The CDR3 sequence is CASIHRYRNQPQHF. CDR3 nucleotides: TGCGCCAGCATCCACAGGTATCGGAATCAGCCCCAGCATTTT.

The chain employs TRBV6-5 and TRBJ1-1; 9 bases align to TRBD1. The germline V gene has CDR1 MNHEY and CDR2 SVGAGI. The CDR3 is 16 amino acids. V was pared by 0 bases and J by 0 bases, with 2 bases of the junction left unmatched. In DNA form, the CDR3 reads TGTGCCAGCAGTTACTCCGGGACAGGGATGAACACTGAAGCTTTCTTT. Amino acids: CASSYSGTGMNTEAFF.

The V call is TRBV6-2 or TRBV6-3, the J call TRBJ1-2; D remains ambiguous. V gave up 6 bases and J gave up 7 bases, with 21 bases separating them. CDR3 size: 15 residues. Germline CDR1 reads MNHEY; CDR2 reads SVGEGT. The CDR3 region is CASSRGSPGLSGYTF. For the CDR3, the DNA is TGTGCCAGCAGCCGTGGATCACCCGGACTTTCTGGCTACACCTTC.

The CDR3 DNA reads as TGTGCCAGCAGCGAAACAGGGTTCGGCACTGAAGCTTTCTTT. Its protein product is CASSETGFGTEAFF. The rearrangement joins TRBV9 to TRBJ1-1, with D perhaps matching TRBD1 (6 bases). Deletions cut 3 bases from V and 4 bases from J, with 13 bases between. CDR1 SGDLS and CDR2 YYNGEE come from the germline V gene. This CDR3 is 14 amino acids long.

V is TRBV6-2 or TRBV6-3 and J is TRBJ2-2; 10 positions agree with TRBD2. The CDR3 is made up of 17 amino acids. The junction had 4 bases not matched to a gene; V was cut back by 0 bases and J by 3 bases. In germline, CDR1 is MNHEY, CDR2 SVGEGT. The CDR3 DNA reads TGTGCCAGCAGTTACTCCGTACTAGCGGGGTACACCGGGGAGCTGTTTTTT. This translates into CASSYSVLAGYTGELFF.

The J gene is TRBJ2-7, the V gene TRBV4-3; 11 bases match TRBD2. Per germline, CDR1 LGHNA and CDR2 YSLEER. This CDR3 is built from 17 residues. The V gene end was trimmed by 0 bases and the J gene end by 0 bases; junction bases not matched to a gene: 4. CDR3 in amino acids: CASSQDLGLAVSYEQYF. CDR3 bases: TGCGCCAGCAGCCAAGATTTGGGACTAGCGGTCTCCTACGAGCAGTACTTC.

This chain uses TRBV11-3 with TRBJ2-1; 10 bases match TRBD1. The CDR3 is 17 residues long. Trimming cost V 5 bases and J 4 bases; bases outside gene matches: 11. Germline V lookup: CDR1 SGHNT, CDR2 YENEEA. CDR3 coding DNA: TGTGCCAGCAGCCGCACAGACAGGGGGCGCGGATACAATGAGCAGTTCTTC. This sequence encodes CASSRTDRGRGYNEQFF.

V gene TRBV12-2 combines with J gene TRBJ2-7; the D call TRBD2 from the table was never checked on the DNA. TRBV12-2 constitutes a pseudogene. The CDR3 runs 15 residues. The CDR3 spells CASGLGAGCAGEQYF. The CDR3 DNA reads TGTGCAAGTGGGTTGGGAGCGGGATGCGCGGGAGAGCAGTACTTC.

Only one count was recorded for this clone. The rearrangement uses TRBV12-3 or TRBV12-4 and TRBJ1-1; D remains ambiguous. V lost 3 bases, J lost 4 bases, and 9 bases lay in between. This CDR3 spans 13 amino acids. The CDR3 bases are TGTGCCAGCAGTTTGTGGGAGGGCACTGAAGCTTTCTTT. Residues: CASSLWEGTEAFF.

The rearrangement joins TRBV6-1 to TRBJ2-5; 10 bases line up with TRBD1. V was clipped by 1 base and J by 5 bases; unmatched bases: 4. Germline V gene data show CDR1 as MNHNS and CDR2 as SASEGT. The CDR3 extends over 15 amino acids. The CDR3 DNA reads TGTGCCAGCAGTGAAGAGACAGGGGGCTGGGAGACCCAGTACTTC. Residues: CASSEETGGWETQYF.

The CDR3 DNA follows: TGTGCCAGCAGCTTAGTAGAGGAGGCAGACTACGAGCAGTACTTC. Translating gives CASSLVEEADYEQYF. The chain uses TRBV11-2 and TRBJ2-7; D is possibly TRBD2 (5 bases). V was trimmed by 1 base and J by 3 bases, leaving 13 bases between them. The CDR3 is 15 amino acids. The V gene's germline CDR1 is SGHAT and CDR2 FQNNGV.

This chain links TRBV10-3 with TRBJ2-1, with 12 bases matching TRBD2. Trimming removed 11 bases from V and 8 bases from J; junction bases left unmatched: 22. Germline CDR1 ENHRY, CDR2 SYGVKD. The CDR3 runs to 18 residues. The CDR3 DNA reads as TGTGCCTCCAAGGTCTCCCTAGGACCTAGCGGGGGGGGCTATGAGCAGTTCTTC. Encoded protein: CASKVSLGPSGGGYEQFF.

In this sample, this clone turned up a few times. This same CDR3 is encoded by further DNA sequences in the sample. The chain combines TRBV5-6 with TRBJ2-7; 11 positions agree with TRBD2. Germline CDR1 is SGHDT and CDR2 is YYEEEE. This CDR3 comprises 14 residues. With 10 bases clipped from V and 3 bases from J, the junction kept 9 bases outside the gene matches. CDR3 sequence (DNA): TGTGCCTCGAGCTTAGCGGGGGGGAACTACGAGCAGTACTTC. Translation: CASSLAGGNYEQYF.

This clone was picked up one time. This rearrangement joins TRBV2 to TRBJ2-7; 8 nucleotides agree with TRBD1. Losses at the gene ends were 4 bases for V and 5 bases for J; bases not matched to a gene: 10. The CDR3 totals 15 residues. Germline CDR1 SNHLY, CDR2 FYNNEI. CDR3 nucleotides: TGTGCCAGCAGTGCGTCGTGGACAGGGTTGCACGAGCAGTACTTC. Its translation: CASSASWTGLHEQYF.

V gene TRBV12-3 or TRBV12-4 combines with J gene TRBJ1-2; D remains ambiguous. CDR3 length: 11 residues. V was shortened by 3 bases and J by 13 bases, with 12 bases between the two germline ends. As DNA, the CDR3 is TGTGCCAGCAGTTTGGAGTCTCTGGGCACCTTC. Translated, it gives CASSLESLGTF.

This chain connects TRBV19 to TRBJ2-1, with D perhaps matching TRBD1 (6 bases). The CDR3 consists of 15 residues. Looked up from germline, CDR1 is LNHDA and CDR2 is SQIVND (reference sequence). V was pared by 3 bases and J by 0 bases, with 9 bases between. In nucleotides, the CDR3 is TGTGCCAGTAGTATGATACAGGGCTCCTACAATGAGCAGTTCTTC. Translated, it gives CASSMIQGSYNEQFF.

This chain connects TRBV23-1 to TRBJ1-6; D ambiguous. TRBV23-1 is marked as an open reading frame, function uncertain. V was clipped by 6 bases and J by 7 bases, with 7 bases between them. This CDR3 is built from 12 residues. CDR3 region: CASSRENSPLHF. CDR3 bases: TGCGCCAGCAGCCGGGAAAATTCACCCCTCCACTTT.

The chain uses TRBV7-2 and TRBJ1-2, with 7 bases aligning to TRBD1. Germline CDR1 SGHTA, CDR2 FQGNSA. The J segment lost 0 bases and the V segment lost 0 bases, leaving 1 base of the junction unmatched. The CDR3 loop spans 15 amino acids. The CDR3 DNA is TGTGCCAGCAGCTTAGCGGGACAGACTAACTATGGCTACACCTTC. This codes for CASSLAGQTNYGYTF.